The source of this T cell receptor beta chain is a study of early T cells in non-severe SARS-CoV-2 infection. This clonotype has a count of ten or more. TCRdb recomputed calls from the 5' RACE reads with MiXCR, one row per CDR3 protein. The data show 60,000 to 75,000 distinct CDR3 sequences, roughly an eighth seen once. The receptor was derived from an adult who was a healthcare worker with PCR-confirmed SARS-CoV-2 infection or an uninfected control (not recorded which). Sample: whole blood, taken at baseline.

CDR3 sequence reads: CSAWSRVNTEAFF. DNA of the CDR3: TGCAGTGCTTGGTCCAGGGTGAACACTGAAGCTTTCTTT. V gene TRBV20-1 combines with J gene TRBJ1-1; D may be TRBD1 (5 bases). With 5 bases removed from V and 0 bases from J, the gap between germline ends came to 10 bases. Germline V gene sequence: CDR1 DFQATT, CDR2 SNEGSKA (reference sequence). The CDR3 length is 13 residues.